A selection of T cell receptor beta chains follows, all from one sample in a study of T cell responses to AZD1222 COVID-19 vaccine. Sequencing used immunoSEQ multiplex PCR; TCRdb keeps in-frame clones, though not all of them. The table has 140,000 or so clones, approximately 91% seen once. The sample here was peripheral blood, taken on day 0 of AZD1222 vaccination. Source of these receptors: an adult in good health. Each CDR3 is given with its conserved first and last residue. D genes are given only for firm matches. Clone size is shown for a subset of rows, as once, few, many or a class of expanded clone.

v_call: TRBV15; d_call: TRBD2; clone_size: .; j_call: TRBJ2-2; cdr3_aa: CATAPGLAAGGGELLF
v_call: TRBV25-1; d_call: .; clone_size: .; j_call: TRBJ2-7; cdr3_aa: CASSEAGSTTYEQYF
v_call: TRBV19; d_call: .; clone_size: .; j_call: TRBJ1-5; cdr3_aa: CASRRYRASNQPQHF
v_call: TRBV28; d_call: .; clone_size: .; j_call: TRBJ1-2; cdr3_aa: CASTGSGTGLYGYTF
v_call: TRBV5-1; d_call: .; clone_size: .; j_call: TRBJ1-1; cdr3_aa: CASSRLGGADTEAFF
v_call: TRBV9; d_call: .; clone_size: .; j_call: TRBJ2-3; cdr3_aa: CASSLGAPTDTQYF
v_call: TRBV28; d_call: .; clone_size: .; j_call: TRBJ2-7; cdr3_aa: CASSSRDHPYEQYF
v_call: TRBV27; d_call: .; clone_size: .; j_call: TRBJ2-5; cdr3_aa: CASSGGTSAWETQYF
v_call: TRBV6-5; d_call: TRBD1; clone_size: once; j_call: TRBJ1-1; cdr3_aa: CASSSWGQENTEAFF
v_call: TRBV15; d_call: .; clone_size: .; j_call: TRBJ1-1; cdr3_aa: CATSRVGDRRKTEAFF
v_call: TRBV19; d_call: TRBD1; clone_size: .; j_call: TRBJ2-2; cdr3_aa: CASRTRDRGRTGELFF
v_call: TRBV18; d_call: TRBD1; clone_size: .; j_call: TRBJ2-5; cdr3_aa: CASSPPRTGVQETQYF
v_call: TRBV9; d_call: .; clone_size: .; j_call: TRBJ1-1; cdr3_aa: CASSGYMNTEAFF
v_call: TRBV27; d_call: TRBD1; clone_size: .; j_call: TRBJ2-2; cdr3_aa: CASRLTGFDTGELFF
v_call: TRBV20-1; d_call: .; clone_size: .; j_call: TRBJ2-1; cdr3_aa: CSASRTDYEQFF
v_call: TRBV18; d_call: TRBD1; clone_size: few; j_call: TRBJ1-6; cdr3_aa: CASSPGRGRRGHNSPLHF
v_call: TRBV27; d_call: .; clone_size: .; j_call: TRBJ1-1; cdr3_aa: CASSIPGYRAFF
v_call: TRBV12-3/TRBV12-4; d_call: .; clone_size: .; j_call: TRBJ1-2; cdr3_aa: CASSLEQVYGYTF
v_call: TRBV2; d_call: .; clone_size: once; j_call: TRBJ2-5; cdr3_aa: CASSPGHGETQYF
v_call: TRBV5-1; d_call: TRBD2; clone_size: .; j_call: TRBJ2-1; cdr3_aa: CASSKGLAGSSFSYNEQFF
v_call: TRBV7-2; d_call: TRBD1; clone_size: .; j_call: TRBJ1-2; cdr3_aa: CASSWGQGDGYTF
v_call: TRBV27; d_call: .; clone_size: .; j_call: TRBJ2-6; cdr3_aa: CASSFASGANVLTF
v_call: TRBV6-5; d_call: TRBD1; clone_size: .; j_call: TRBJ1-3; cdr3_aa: CASSQRTGGNTIYF
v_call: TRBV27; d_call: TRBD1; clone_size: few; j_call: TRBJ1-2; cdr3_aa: CATKKTPDRSNYGYTF
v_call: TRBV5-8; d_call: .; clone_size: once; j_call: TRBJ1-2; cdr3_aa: CASSLGSHIYGYTF
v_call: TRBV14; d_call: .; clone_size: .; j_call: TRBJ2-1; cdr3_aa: CASSPLAGDYNEQFF
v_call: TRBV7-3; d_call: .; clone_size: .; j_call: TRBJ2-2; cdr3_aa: CASSPPSGGGTGELFF
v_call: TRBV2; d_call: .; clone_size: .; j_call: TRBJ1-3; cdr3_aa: CASSREGLPGNTIYF
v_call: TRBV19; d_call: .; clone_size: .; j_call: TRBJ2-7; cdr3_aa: CASSIIGGAKYYEQYF
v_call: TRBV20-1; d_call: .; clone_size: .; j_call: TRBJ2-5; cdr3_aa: CSASNRAGGETQYF
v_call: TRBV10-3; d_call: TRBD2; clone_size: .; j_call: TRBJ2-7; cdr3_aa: CAISAPGTSVNEQYF
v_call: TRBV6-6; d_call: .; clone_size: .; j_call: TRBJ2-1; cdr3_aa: CASSYRRQAYNEQFF
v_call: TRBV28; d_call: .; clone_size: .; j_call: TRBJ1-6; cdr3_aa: CASSLGGSYNSPLHF
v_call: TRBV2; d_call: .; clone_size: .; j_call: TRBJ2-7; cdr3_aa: CASSDRAYEQYF
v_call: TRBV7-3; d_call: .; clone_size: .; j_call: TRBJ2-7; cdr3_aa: CASSPRAGDEQYF
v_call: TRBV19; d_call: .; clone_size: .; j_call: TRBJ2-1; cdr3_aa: CASSPRETWRYNEQFF
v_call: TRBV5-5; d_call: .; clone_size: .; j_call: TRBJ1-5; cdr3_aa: CASSLVAGVLGNQPQHF
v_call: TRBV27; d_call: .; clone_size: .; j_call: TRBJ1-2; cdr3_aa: CASSLKWTDYGYTF
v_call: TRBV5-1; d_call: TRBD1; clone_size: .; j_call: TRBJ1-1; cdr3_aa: CASRPGTGGITEAFF
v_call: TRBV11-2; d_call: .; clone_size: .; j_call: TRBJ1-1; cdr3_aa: CASSPRGRPMGTEAFF